These T cell receptor beta chains were read from a single sample in a study of response to subunit inactivated influenza vaccine. TCRdb independently ran MiXCR on the RT-PCR reads; one entry per CDR3 protein. The data contain more than 150,000 distinct CDR3 sequences, about a tenth of them singletons. The starting material was non-naive T cells sorted from PBMCs, obtained on the day of vaccination. These receptors all stem from a man between 50 and 59 years old who received an inactivated influenza vaccine. CDR3s include the opening cysteine and the closing phenylalanine or tryptophan. D genes are given only for firm matches. The size of a clone is reported for some rows only, either as once, few or many, or as a class for expanded clones.

d_call,clone_size,j_call,v_call,cdr3_aa,cdr3_nt
NA,many,TRBJ2-2,TRBV6-2/TRBV6-3,CASSTDSLSRDTGELFF,TGTGCCAGCAGTACGGACAGTTTGTCACGAGACACCGGGGAGCTGTTTTTT
TRBD1,few,TRBJ1-5,TRBV19,CASSQGQYNQPQHF,TGTGCCAGTAGCCAGGGACAGTACAATCAGCCCCAGCATTTT
TRBD1,NA,TRBJ2-3,TRBV7-3,CASSQSWTGRDTQYF,TGTGCCAGCAGCCAGTCCTGGACAGGGAGGGATACGCAGTATTTT
NA,few,TRBJ2-6,TRBV10-3,CASRVAGANVLTF,TGTGCCAGTAGGGTAGCTGGGGCCAACGTCCTGACTTTC
TRBD1,many,TRBJ1-1,TRBV27,CASRLTGGTEAFF,TGTGCCAGCAGACTTACAGGGGGCACTGAAGCTTTCTTT
TRBD1,few,TRBJ2-4,TRBV28,CASSTRDRRFLLAKNIQYF,TGTGCCAGCAGTACTCGGGACAGGCGCTTCCTCCTAGCCAAAAACATTCAGTACTTC
NA,many,TRBJ2-3,TRBV14,CASSPLGATQYF,TGTGCCAGCAGCCCCCTTGGTGCTACGCAGTATTTT
NA,few,TRBJ1-1,TRBV2,CASRGPPRGTEAFF,TGTGCCAGCAGGGGACCCCCAAGGGGCACTGAAGCTTTCTTT
NA,NA,TRBJ2-3,TRBV18,CASSPGAGYTDTQYF,TGTGCCAGCTCACCGGGGGCAGGGTACACAGATACGCAGTATTTT
NA,few,TRBJ2-7,TRBV20-1,CSASRPGTYEQYF,TGCAGTGCTAGTAGGCCAGGGACCTACGAGCAGTACTTC
NA,few,TRBJ2-7,TRBV5-1,CASSQGHGYEQYF,TGCGCCAGCAGCCAGGGACACGGGTACGAGCAGTACTTC
NA,many,TRBJ2-1,TRBV6-6,CASSYRVNEQFF,TGTGCCAGCAGTTATAGGGTTAATGAGCAGTTCTTC
NA,NA,TRBJ1-5,TRBV6-2/TRBV6-3,CASTGQRNQPQHF,TGTGCCAGCACCGGACAGAGAAATCAGCCCCAGCATTTT
NA,many,TRBJ2-1,TRBV7-9,CASSLRGEQFF,TGTGCCAGCAGCCTAAGAGGTGAGCAGTTCTTC
TRBD2,few,TRBJ2-7,TRBV3-1,CASSQLEGLAGGEQYF,TGTGCCAGCAGCCAGCTCGAGGGACTAGCGGGAGGCGAGCAGTACTTC
NA,few,TRBJ2-1,TRBV4-1,CASSPSQGVNQQFF,TGCGCCAGCAGCCCTTCTCAGGGTGTCAATCAGCAGTTCTTC
NA,many,TRBJ1-4,TRBV12-3/TRBV12-4,CASSPGGTTNEKLFF,TGTGCCAGCAGTCCCGGAGGTACAACTAATGAAAAACTGTTTTTT
NA,NA,TRBJ2-5,TRBV5-6,CASSYLLRREETQYF,TGTGCCAGCAGCTACCTCCTGCGGCGGGAAGAGACCCAGTACTTC
NA,few,TRBJ2-7,TRBV9,CASSPSPGTFNEQYF,TGTGCCAGCAGCCCAAGTCCCGGGACATTCAACGAGCAGTACTTC
TRBD1,NA,TRBJ2-1,TRBV5-1,CASSMTNRGPGYEQFF,TGCGCCAGCAGCATGACTAACAGGGGCCCTGGTTATGAGCAGTTCTTC
NA,few,TRBJ1-1,TRBV3-1,CASSQLGGNTEAFF,TGTGCCAGCAGCCAGCTCGGGGGGAACACTGAAGCTTTCTTT
NA,few,TRBJ2-1,TRBV5-8,CASPGRADNEQFF,TGTGCCAGCCCCGGGCGGGCCGACAATGAGCAGTTCTTC
NA,many,TRBJ1-1,TRBV5-1,CASSLGGTANTEAFF,TGCGCCAGCAGCTTGGGGGGTACGGCGAACACTGAAGCTTTCTTT
NA,NA,TRBJ2-5,TRBV3-1,CASSDSRTRYF,TGTGCCAGCAGCGACTCGAGGACCCGGTACTTC
TRBD2,many,TRBJ2-7,TRBV2,CASSFQSGSSYEQYF,TGTGCCAGCAGTTTCCAGAGCGGGAGTTCCTACGAGCAGTACTTC
TRBD2,NA,TRBJ2-1,TRBV3-1,CASSQTSGSTYNEQFF,TGTGCCAGCAGCCAGACTAGCGGGAGTACGTACAATGAGCAGTTCTTC
TRBD1,NA,TRBJ2-2,TRBV5-1,CASSKTGAVNTGELFF,TGCGCCAGCAGCAAGACAGGGGCGGTGAACACCGGGGAGCTGTTTTTT
NA,NA,TRBJ2-2,TRBV6-5,CASSYSIGGQRTGELFF,TGTGCCAGCAGTTACTCAATAGGGGGGCAACGTACCGGGGAGCTGTTTTTT
NA,NA,TRBJ2-3,TRBV6-2/TRBV6-3,CASRTTSTDTQYF,TGTGCCAGCAGGACTACTAGCACAGATACGCAGTATTTT
NA,many,TRBJ2-7,TRBV7-2,CASSTWRDEQYF,TGTGCCAGCAGCACCTGGCGGGACGAGCAGTACTTC
NA,many,TRBJ2-6,TRBV6-2/TRBV6-3,CARRATLSGPSGANVLTF,TGTGCCAGACGGGCCACGTTGTCCGGGCCCTCTGGGGCCAACGTCCTGACTTTC
TRBD1,few,TRBJ2-2,TRBV7-9,CASSQYVDRGSGELFF,TGTGCCAGCAGCCAATACGTCGACAGGGGTTCCGGGGAGCTGTTTTTT
TRBD1,few,TRBJ1-2,TRBV18,CASSPQGGDGYTF,TGTGCCAGCTCACCCCAGGGGGGAGACGGCTACACCTTC
NA,many,TRBJ1-1,TRBV3-1,CASSLRTANTEAFF,TGTGCCAGCAGCCTCCGGACAGCGAACACTGAAGCTTTCTTT
NA,few,TRBJ2-7,TRBV28,CASKRGTVSYEQYF,TGTGCCAGCAAACGGGGGACAGTCTCCTACGAGCAGTACTTC
NA,few,TRBJ1-1,TRBV20-1,CSAYSSGNTEAFF,TGCAGTGCTTACAGCTCCGGGAACACTGAAGCTTTCTTT
NA,NA,TRBJ2-5,TRBV20-1,CSARDDPSPPGETQYF,TGCAGTGCTAGAGATGACCCCAGCCCTCCGGGAGAGACCCAGTACTTC
TRBD2,many,TRBJ2-5,TRBV7-7,CASASGRALKETQYF,TGTGCCAGCGCCAGCGGGAGGGCCCTTAAGGAGACCCAGTACTTC
NA,few,TRBJ2-7,TRBV2,CASTEGGTYEQYF,TGTGCCAGCACGGAGGGGGGGACCTACGAGCAGTACTTC
TRBD1,NA,TRBJ2-6,TRBV6-2/TRBV6-3,CASSRQGTGANVLTF,TGTGCCAGCAGCAGACAGGGAACTGGGGCCAACGTCCTGACTTTC
NA,NA,TRBJ2-5,TRBV20-1,CSARGPPPGPQETQYF,TGCAGTGCTAGAGGCCCACCCCCGGGACCTCAAGAGACCCAGTACTTC
NA,few,TRBJ1-5,TRBV27,CASSLVGGPAALLAQHF,TGTGCCAGCAGTTTGGTTGGGGGCCCCGCGGCGTTGTTAGCCCAGCATTTT
NA,many,TRBJ1-1,TRBV27,CASSLYSMNTEAFF,TGTGCCAGCAGTTTATACAGCATGAACACTGAAGCTTTCTTT